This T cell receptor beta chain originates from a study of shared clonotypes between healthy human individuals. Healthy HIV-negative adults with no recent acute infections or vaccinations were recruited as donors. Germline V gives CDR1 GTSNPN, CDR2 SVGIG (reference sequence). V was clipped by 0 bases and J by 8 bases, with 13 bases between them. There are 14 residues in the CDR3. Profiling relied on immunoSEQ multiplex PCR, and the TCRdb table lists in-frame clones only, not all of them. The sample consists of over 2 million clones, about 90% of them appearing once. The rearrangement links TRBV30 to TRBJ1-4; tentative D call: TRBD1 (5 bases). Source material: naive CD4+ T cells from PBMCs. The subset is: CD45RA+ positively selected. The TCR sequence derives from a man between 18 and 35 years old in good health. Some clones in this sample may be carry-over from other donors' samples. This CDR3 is CAWSVGTGREKLFF. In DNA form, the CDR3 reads TGTGCCTGGAGTGTGGGGACTGGTAGGGAAAAACTGTTTTTT. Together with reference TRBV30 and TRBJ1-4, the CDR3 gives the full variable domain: SQTIHQWPATLVQPVGSPLSLECTVEGTSNPNLYWYRQAAGRGLQLLFYSVGIGQISSEVPQNLSASRPQDRQFILSSKKLLLSDSGFYLCAWSVGTGREKLFFGSGTQLSVL.